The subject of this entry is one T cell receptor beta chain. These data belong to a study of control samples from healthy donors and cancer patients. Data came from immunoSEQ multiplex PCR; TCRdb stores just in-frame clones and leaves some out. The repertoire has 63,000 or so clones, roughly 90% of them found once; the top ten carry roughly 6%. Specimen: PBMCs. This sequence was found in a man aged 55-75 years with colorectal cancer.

CDR3 coding DNA: TGTGCCAGCAGTTCCGAGGCGGGGGGTTCACCCCTCCACTTT. Amino acid sequence: CASSSEAGGSPLHF. The chain recombines TRBV6-5 with TRBJ1-6; a weak D match, TRBD1 (5 bases). The CDR3 runs to 14 residues. Deletions cut 4 bases from V and 9 bases from J, with 13 bases between. CDR1 is MNHEY, CDR2 SVGAGI, per germline.